This is a list of T cell receptor beta chains from one sample in a study of T-cell reconstitution after alpha-beta-depleted transplantation in children. TCRdb re-called the PCR reads through MiXCR, storing one row per CDR3 protein. The sample records approximately 400,000 distinct CDR3 sequences, roughly 11% being singletons. This specimen consisted of PBMCs from the stem cell graft donor, obtained from the stem cell graft. The receptors here all came from a human donor who donated a stem cell graft to a child with acute myeloid leukemia. The CDR3 runs from the conserved cysteine through the conserved F or W. Each record gives: clone size, J gene, V gene, D gene, CDR3 protein, CDR3 DNA. D genes are given only for firm matches. Clone sizes are given selectively: once, few, many, or a class where the clone is expanded.

few TRBJ2-7 TRBV20-1 TRBD2 CSAIKAGVYEQYF TGCAGTGCTATAAAAGCGGGAGTCTACGAGCAGTACTTC
few TRBJ2-1 TRBV12-3/TRBV12-4 TRBD2 CASRRLAGDEQFF TGTGCCAGCAGACGACTAGCGGGAGATGAGCAGTTCTTC
- TRBJ2-3 TRBV2 - CASSPDPIRANTQYF TGTGCCAGCAGCCCCGATCCAATTAGGGCGAATACGCAGTATTTT
once TRBJ2-5 TRBV7-9 - CASSPGAGQETQYF TGTGCCAGCAGCCCCGGTGCGGGTCAAGAGACCCAGTACTTC
few TRBJ2-4 TRBV18 - CASSPSAEAKNIQYF TGTGCCAGCTCACCCTCAGCGGAAGCCAAAAACATTCAGTACTTC
- TRBJ2-2 TRBV12-3/TRBV12-4 TRBD1 CASRLGQGAGELFF TGTGCCAGCCGACTCGGACAGGGAGCCGGGGAGCTGTTTTTT
- TRBJ2-2 TRBV7-2 - CASSLPRTGGNGELFF TGTGCCAGCAGCTTGCCCCGGACAGGAGGGAACGGGGAGCTGTTTTTT
- TRBJ1-2 TRBV29-1 - CSVDSAGDVYGYTF TGCAGCGTTGATTCGGCAGGGGATGTATATGGCTACACCTTC
few TRBJ2-2 TRBV5-1 TRBD1 CASSTRGRNGELFF TGCGCCAGCAGCACAAGGGGGCGGAACGGGGAGCTGTTTTTT
few TRBJ1-2 TRBV29-1 - CSVVRGLSYTF TGCAGCGTTGTACGCGGTCTGAGCTACACCTTC
many TRBJ2-7 TRBV4-1 TRBD2 CASSQESSGSSYEQYF TGCGCCAGCAGCCAAGAATCTAGCGGGAGCTCCTACGAGCAGTACTTC
- TRBJ2-2 TRBV7-9 - CASSSHRSGELFF TGTGCCAGCAGCTCACACCGGTCCGGGGAGCTGTTTTTT
- TRBJ2-1 TRBV7-9 - CASRPQGGPYNEQFF TGTGCCAGCAGACCCCAGGGAGGACCCTACAATGAGCAGTTCTTC
- TRBJ2-7 TRBV20-1 - CSASTSVYEQYF TGCAGTGCTAGTACGAGCGTCTACGAGCAGTACTTC
many TRBJ2-3 TRBV10-3 TRBD2 CASSPGLAGADTQYF TGTGCCAGTTCACCGGGACTAGCGGGAGCAGATACGCAGTATTTT